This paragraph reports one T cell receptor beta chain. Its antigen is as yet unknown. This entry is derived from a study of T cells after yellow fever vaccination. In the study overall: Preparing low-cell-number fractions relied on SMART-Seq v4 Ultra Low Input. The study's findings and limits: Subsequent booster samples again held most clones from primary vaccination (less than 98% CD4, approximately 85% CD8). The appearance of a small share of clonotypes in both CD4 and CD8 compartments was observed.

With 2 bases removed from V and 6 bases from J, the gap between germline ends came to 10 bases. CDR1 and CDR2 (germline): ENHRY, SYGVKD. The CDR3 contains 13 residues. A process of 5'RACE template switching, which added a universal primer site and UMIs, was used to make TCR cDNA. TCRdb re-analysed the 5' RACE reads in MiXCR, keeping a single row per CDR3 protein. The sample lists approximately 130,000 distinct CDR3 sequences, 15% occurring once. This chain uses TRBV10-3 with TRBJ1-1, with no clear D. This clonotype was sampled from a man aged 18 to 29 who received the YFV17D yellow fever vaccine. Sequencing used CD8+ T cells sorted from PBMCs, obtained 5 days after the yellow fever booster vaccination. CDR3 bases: TGTGCCATCAGTGAGGTCTCTTACGCTGAAGCTTTCTTT. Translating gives CAISEVSYAEAFF.